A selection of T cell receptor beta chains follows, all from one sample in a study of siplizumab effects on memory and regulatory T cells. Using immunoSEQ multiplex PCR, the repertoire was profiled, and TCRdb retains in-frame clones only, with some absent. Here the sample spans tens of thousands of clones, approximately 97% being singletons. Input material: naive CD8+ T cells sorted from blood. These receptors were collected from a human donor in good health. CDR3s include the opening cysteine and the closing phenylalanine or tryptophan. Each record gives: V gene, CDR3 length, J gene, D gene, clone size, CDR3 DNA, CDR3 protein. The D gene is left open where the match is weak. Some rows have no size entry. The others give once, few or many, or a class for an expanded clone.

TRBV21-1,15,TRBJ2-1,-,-,TGTGCCAGCAACCTCGACAGGGAAGGCTACAATGAGCAGTTCTTC,CASNLDREGYNEQFF
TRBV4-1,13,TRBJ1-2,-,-,TGCGCCAGCAGCCTCGGCGGGTTCTATGGCTACACCTTC,CASSLGGFYGYTF
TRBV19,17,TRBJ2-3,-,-,TGTGCCAGTAGTATATTGCCCGCAACAGCAGTCACAGATACGCAGTATTTT,CASSILPATAVTDTQYF
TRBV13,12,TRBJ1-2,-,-,TGTGCCAGCAGTTTCCTAGGAGGGGGCTACACCTTC,CASSFLGGGYTF
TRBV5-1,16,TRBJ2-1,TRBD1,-,TGCGCCAGCAGTCCGGGACAGGCCAGCTCCTACAATGAGCAGTTCTTC,CASSPGQASSYNEQFF
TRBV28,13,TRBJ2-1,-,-,TGTGCCAGCAGTTCAAGACAGTCCAATGAGCAGTTCTTC,CASSSRQSNEQFF
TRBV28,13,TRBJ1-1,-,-,TGTGCCAGCGAGAGACAGATGAACACTGAAGCTTTCTTT,CASERQMNTEAFF
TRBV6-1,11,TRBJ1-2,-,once,TGTGCCAGGGGGGTTTACTATGGCTACACCTTC,CARGVYYGYTF
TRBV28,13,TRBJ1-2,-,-,TGTGCCAGCACCGGGACTGATAAATATGGCTACACCTTC,CASTGTDKYGYTF
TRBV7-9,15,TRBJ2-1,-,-,TGTGCCAGCAGCTTAGGGGTGAGCTCCTACAATGAGCAGTTCTTC,CASSLGVSSYNEQFF
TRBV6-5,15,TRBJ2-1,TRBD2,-,TGTGCCAGCAGTCCGGGACTAGCGGGGGGGCCCGGGCAGTTCTTC,CASSPGLAGGPGQFF
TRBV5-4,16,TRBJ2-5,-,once,TGTGCCAGCAGCTTGGGGACGGGATGGGGGGAGGAGACCCAGTACTTC,CASSLGTGWGEETQYF
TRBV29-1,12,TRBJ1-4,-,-,TGCAGCGTTGAGGAGGGACGTGAAAAACTGTTTTTT,CSVEEGREKLFF
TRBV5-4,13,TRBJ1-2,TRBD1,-,TGTGCCAGCAGGTCCGGGACAGATTATGGCTACACCTTC,CASRSGTDYGYTF
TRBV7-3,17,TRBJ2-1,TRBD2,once,TGTGCCAGCAGCTTAACGTTACTAGCGGGGGGGCCCGATGAGCAGTTCTTC,CASSLTLLAGGPDEQFF
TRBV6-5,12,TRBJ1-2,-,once,TGTGCCAGCACCACAGGCCTCTATGGCTACACCTTC,CASTTGLYGYTF
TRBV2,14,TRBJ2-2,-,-,TGTGCCAGCAGTGAAACCGCCCCGGGAGGGGAGCTGTTTTTT,CASSETAPGGELFF
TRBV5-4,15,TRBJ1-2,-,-,TGTGCCAGCAGCTTGGCTACCGGGCCCCCGGTTGGCTACACCTTC,CASSLATGPPVGYTF
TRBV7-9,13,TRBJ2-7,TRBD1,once,TGTGCCAGCAGCCCTACAGGGGGCTACGAGCAGTACTTC,CASSPTGGYEQYF
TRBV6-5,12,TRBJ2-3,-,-,TGTGCCAGCAGTTACGCGGGAGATACGCAGTATTTT,CASSYAGDTQYF
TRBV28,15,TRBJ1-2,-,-,TGTGCCAGCAGTTATAGCGCGGGGTGGGACTATGGCTACACCTTC,CASSYSAGWDYGYTF
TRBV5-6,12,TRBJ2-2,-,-,TGTGCCAGCAGCCGGACCACCGGGGAGCTGTTTTTT,CASSRTTGELFF
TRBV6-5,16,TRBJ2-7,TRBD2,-,TGTGCCAGCAGTTACTCTGGTAGCGGGGTCTACTACGAGCAGTACTTC,CASSYSGSGVYYEQYF
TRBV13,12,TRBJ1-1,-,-,TGTGCCAGCAGCTCCGACAGTGCCGAAGCTTTCTTT,CASSSDSAEAFF
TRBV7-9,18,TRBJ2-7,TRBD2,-,TGTGCCAGCAGCAGAGAAGGCGGACTAGCGGGGAACTCCTACGAGCAGTACTTC,CASSREGGLAGNSYEQYF
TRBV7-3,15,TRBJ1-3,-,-,TGTGCCAGCAGCCTTCAGGCCGACTCTGGAAACACCATATATTTT,CASSLQADSGNTIYF
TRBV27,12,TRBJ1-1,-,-,TGTGCCAGCAGTTTTACAGGCGCTGAAGCTTTCTTT,CASSFTGAEAFF
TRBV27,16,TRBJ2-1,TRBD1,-,TGTGCCAGCAGTCTACTAACAGGGGTGTCCGACAATGAGCAGTTCTTC,CASSLLTGVSDNEQFF
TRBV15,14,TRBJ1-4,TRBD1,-,TGTGCCACCAGCAGGACAGGGGGTAATGAAAAACTGTTTTTT,CATSRTGGNEKLFF
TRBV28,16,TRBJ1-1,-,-,TGTGCCAGCAGTTTAACCCTGACAGGCGGGAGAACTGAAGCTTTCTTT,CASSLTLTGGRTEAFF
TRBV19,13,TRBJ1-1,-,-,TGTGCCAGTAGTATGGTGGGGAACACTGAAGCTTTCTTT,CASSMVGNTEAFF
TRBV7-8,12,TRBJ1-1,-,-,TGTGCCAGCAGCGGGGGGAACACTGAAGCTTTCTTT,CASSGGNTEAFF
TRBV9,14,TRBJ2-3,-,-,TGTGCCAGCAGGGCGGGACACAGCACAGATACGCAGTATTTT,CASRAGHSTDTQYF
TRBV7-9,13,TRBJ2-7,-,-,TGTGCCAGCAGCTTAGGGGGGCTCTACGAGCAGTACTTC,CASSLGGLYEQYF